Included here is one T cell receptor (beta chain) sequence, with context. The CDR3 extends over 17 amino acids. CDR1 and CDR2 (germline): SGHKS, YYEKEE (reference sequence). This sample is drawn from a study of blood T cells in healthy people across ages. A second PCR, run for about 7 to 11 cycles, used a sample-barcoded 5' primer plus a J-beta primer mix. TCRdb analysed the 5' RACE reads with MiXCR anew, one entry per CDR3 protein. The sample lists about 970,000 distinct CDR3 sequences, roughly half occurring once. Source material: blood. The sequence was collected from a woman aged 55 to 70 in good health. The chain uses TRBV5-5 and TRBJ2-1; TRBD2 aligns across 8 bases. The J call may be in error: the DNA end matches TRBJ2-7 better. CDR3 region: CASSFSSGPSSYNEQYF. In nucleotides, the CDR3 is TGTGCCAGCAGCTTCTCTAGCGGGCCTTCCTCCTACAATGAGCAGTACTTC.